One sample yielded the 30 T cell receptor beta chains listed below, sequenced in a study of blood T cells in healthy people across ages (dated by TCRdb to 2013 to 2016). The library was built by means of 5' RACE. The data were produced on an Illumina HiSeq 2500. A second PCR of about 6 to 11 cycles was performed with a sample-barcoded 5' primer and a J-beta primer mix. TCRdb cleaned the public reads at Q25 with fastp, built clones with MiXCR and kept in-frame beta chains. Duplicate CDR3 protein sequences are folded into a single record with the most common DNA and genes. The sample yields approximately 900,000 distinct CDR3 sequences; approximately 49% were counted once. The top ten hold 13% of the sample. The sequenced material came from blood. These receptors were obtained from a man aged 25 to 40 in good health.

The chain links TRBV30 to TRBJ2-3, with no clear D. CDR1 is GTSNPN, CDR2 SVGIG, per germline (reference sequence). This CDR3 is 13 amino acids long. Trimming shortened V by 4 bases and J by 2 bases, and 10 bases separated the two germline ends. The chain's CDR3 is CAWNGRLTDTQYF. The CDR3 bases are TGTGCCTGGAACGGACGCCTCACAGATACGCAGTATTTT.

The chain has TRBV4-2 and TRBJ2-5, with a tentative D call TRBD2 (6 bases). The end of the DNA aligns better with TRBJ2-7, so the J call may be wrong. The CDR3 runs 16 residues. Per germline, CDR1 LGHNA and CDR2 YNFKEQ. The CDR3 DNA reads TGTGCCAGCAGCCAAGATGAAGTAGCGGCCAACTACGAGCAGTACTTC. It yields the protein CASSQDEVAANYEQYF.

J is TRBJ2-6 and V is TRBV27, with a possible D match to TRBD1 (5 bases). The CDR3 length is 15 residues. Per the germline V gene, CDR1 is MNHEY and CDR2 is SMNVEV (reference sequence). Trimming cost V 7 bases and J 0 bases, with 10 bases left between them. CDR3 protein: CASKRDSSGANVLTF. The CDR3 bases are TGTGCCAGCAAACGAGACAGCTCTGGGGCCAACGTCCTGACTTTC.

The chain employs TRBV4-1 and TRBJ2-7; D ambiguous. This CDR3 comprises 15 residues. Germline CDR1 MGHRA, CDR2 YSYEKL. V was clipped by 6 bases and J by 3 bases, with 18 bases between them. The CDR3 protein is CASSLASEIHYEQYF. For the CDR3, the DNA is TGCGCCAGCAGTCTGGCTTCCGAGATACACTACGAGCAGTACTTC.

This clonotype was observed at least ten times. The CDR3 here is CASSQDRTNYGYTF. The DNA of the CDR3 is TGCGCCAGCAGCCAAGACCGCACTAACTATGGCTACACCTTC. The chain carries TRBV4-1 and TRBJ1-2; no definite D call. Trimming stripped 0 bases from V and 0 bases from J, with 5 bases between. Germline V gene lookup returns CDR1 MGHRA and CDR2 YSYEKL. The CDR3 is 14 amino acids.

There are a few counts of this clonotype. The chain carries TRBV6-5 and TRBJ2-7; 8 bases fit TRBD2. The length of the CDR3 is 16 residues. Germline CDR1 MNHEY, CDR2 SVGAGI. The trim removed 0 bases at V and 0 bases at J, leaving 4 bases unmatched. The CDR3 DNA is TGTGCCAGCAGTTACTCGTCGCGGGGGGCCTCCTACGAGCAGTACTTC. It encodes CASSYSSRGASYEQYF.

This clonotype was seen repeatedly, ten times or more. The V and J genes are TRBV11-3 and TRBJ1-2; no clear D gene. Germline assignment: CDR1 SGHNT and CDR2 YENEEA. The CDR3 runs 14 residues. V lost 5 bases and J lost 0, with 10 bases in between. The CDR3 is CASSPPGSNYGYTF. CDR3 in DNA: TGTGCCAGCAGCCCCCCCGGATCTAACTATGGCTACACCTTC.

The chain recombines TRBV20-1 with TRBJ1-6; maybe TRBD1 (5 bases). The CDR3 has 15 amino acids. Germline-derived CDR1 and CDR2 are DFQATT and SNEGSKA (reference sequence). The V end lost 0 bases, the J end lost 1 base, and 7 bases lay between the germline ends. DNA for the CDR3: TGCAGTGCTAGAGAACAGGCGTCCTATAATTCACCCCTCCACTTT. Its translation is CSAREQASYNSPLHF.

This clonotype has only one observation. This chain connects TRBV2 to TRBJ2-7; 8 nucleotides agree with TRBD1. J lost 8 bases, V lost 9 bases, and 6 bases had no gene match. The germline gives CDR1 SNHLY, CDR2 FYNNEI. The CDR3 covers 11 residues. CDR3 protein: CASTRQGKQYF. CDR3 nucleotides: TGTGCCAGTACCCGACAGGGGAAGCAGTACTTC.

The gene calls are TRBV20-1 and TRBJ2-7; D possibly corresponds to TRBD2 (6 bases). Germline values: CDR1 DFQATT, CDR2 SNEGSKA (reference sequence). Deletions cut 6 bases from V and 6 bases from J, with 12 bases between. The CDR3 is 11 residues long. The CDR3 DNA reads TGCAGTGCGGTGGAGGGAACCGAGCAGTACTTC. It encodes CSAVEGTEQYF.

This clonotype turned up a few times. CDR3 protein: CASSLVLAGANTGELFF. The CDR3 nucleotides are TGTGCCAGCAGCTTAGTTCTAGCGGGGGCGAACACCGGGGAGCTGTTTTTT. The rearrangement links TRBV11-2 to TRBJ2-2, with 10 bases aligning to TRBD2. Looked up from germline, CDR1 is SGHAT and CDR2 is FQNNGV. The CDR3 has 17 amino acids. After removal of 1 base from V and 0 bases from J, the junction contained 2 bases not matched to a gene.

The CDR3 is CSAGGGYEQYF. In nucleotides, the CDR3 is TGCAGTGCTGGAGGGGGTTACGAGCAGTACTTC. The rearrangement joins TRBV20-1 to TRBJ2-4; D may match TRBD1 or TRBD2 (6 bases each). The better agreement between TRBJ2-7 and the DNA end casts doubt on the J call. Germline lookup yields CDR1 DFQATT and CDR2 SNEGSKA (reference sequence). The CDR3 consists of 11 residues.

CDR3 in DNA: TGCGCCAGCAGCTTGGAAGGGGCGCAGTTCGAGCAGTACTTC. It yields the protein CASSLEGAQFEQYF. V usage is TRBV5-1 and J usage is TRBJ2-5; TRBD1 is a possible D gene (5 bases). The J call may be incorrect, as the DNA end agrees better with TRBJ2-7. CDR3 length equals 14 residues. Germline V gene lookup returns CDR1 SGHRS and CDR2 YFSETQ.

V and J are TRBV7-9 and TRBJ2-7; 14 nucleotides line up with TRBD2. TRBJ2-5 explains the end of the DNA better; the J call may be wrong. This CDR3 spans 17 amino acids. Per the germline V gene, CDR1 is SEHNR and CDR2 is FQNEAQ (reference sequence). CDR3 nucleotides: TGTGCCAGCAGTTGGACTAGCGGGGGGCGGACGGGGGAGACCCAGTACTTC. Amino acid sequence: CASSWTSGGRTGETQYF.

The chain combines TRBV12-3 or TRBV12-4 with TRBJ2-7; 9 nucleotides line up with TRBD2. Trimming cost V 4 bases and J 7 bases; bases outside gene matches: 11. The CDR3 loop spans 15 amino acids. CDR3 residues: CASSSPDSGGDEQYF. The CDR3, as DNA: TGTGCCAGCAGTTCCCCGGATAGCGGGGGCGATGAGCAGTACTTC.

In this sample, this clonotype turned up a few times. V and J are TRBV20-1 and TRBJ1-5; TRBD1 might be the D (6 bases). V gave up 5 bases and J gave up 4 bases, with 18 bases separating them. The germline CDR1 and CDR2 sequences are DFQATT and SNEGSKA (reference sequence). The CDR3 totals 15 residues. The CDR3 reads CSAPDHERGNQPQHF. The CDR3 nucleotides read TGCAGTGCTCCCGATCATGAAAGGGGGAATCAGCCCCAGCATTTT.

The table lists this clonotype with a few counts. The chain carries TRBV15 and TRBJ2-7; 10 bases fit TRBD1. Trimming at V came to 0 bases and at J to 3 bases, leaving 5 bases not matched to a gene. Germline V gene sequence: CDR1 LNHNV, CDR2 YYDKDF (reference sequence). The CDR3 runs to 16 residues. CDR3 nucleotide sequence: TGTGCCACCAGCAGAGATCTTGGGACAGGGGTCTACGAGCAGTACTTC. The encoded protein is CATSRDLGTGVYEQYF.

This chain uses TRBV29-1 with TRBJ2-5; D may match TRBD1 or TRBD2 (6 bases each). Germline loops: CDR1 SQVTM, CDR2 ANQGSEA. The V and J ends lost 3 bases and 3 bases respectively, with 11 bases between them. The CDR3 consists of 13 residues. CDR3 nucleotides: TGCAGCGTTGAGGGGGGCACAGAAGAGACCCAGTACTTC. This gives the protein CSVEGGTEETQYF. Together with reference TRBV29-1 and TRBJ2-5, the CDR3 gives the full variable domain: SAVISQKPSRDICQRGTSLTIQCQVDSQVTMMFWYRQQPGQSLTLIATANQGSEATYESGFVIDKFPISRPNLTFSTLTVSNMSPEDSSIYLCSVEGGTEETQYFGPGTRLLVL.

V is TRBV29-1 and J is TRBJ1-5; D remains unclear. CDR1 SQVTM and CDR2 ANQGSEA come from the germline V gene. The CDR3 length is 15 residues. The V and J ends lost 4 bases and 0 bases respectively, with 13 bases between them. CDR3 bases: TGCAGCGTTGCGAAGGGCTCCGATAGCAATCAGCCCCAGCATTTT. It codes for CSVAKGSDSNQPQHF.

The chain uses TRBV18 and TRBJ2-2; D might be TRBD2 (6 bases). CDR1 is KGHSH and CDR2 is LQKENI in the germline V gene. CDR3 length equals 15 residues. V lost 3 bases and J lost 6, with 14 bases in between. CDR3: CASSPQEGVPGELFF. The CDR3 nucleotides read TGTGCCAGCTCACCTCAGGAGGGTGTTCCCGGGGAGCTGTTTTTT.

The chain links TRBV5-6 to TRBJ1-4; the D is unclear. There are 16 residues in the CDR3. The V gene's germline CDR1 is SGHDT and CDR2 YYEEEE. Trimming took 4 bases from V and 0 from J, leaving 13 bases between them. CDR3 coding DNA: TGTGCCAGCAGCCCGATAGCGGGAGCAACTAATGAAAAACTGTTTTTT. It codes for CASSPIAGATNEKLFF.

The V and J genes are TRBV6-2 or TRBV6-3 and TRBJ1-1, with 7 nucleotides matching TRBD1. CDR1 and CDR2 (germline): MNHEY, SVGEGT. Losses at the gene ends were 4 bases for V and 7 bases for J; bases not matched to a gene: 12. The CDR3 covers 15 residues. This chain's CDR3 is CASSSRQGRSYEAFF. The CDR3 DNA reads as TGTGCCAGCAGTTCAAGACAGGGCAGATCTTATGAAGCTTTCTTT.

The gene calls are TRBV28 and TRBJ2-7; 7 bases are a match to TRBD1. CDR3 length: 16 amino acids. Germline V gene data show CDR1 as MDHEN and CDR2 as SYDVKM. J lost 0 bases, V lost 7 bases, and 12 bases had no gene match. In DNA, the CDR3 is TGTGCCAGCAATGGCCCGGGACAGAGGAGCTCCTACGAGCAGTACTTC. Its protein product is CASNGPGQRSSYEQYF.

The chain is built from TRBV5-1 and TRBJ2-7, with a possible D match to TRBD1 (5 bases). The V end lost 1 base, the J end lost 2 bases, and 13 bases lay between the germline ends. CDR1 SGHRS and CDR2 YFSETQ come from the germline V gene. This CDR3 has 15 amino acids. CDR3 in DNA: TGCGCCAGCAGCTTGAGGTCCGACAGCACCTACGAGCAGTACTTC. Protein sequence: CASSLRSDSTYEQYF.

This clonotype was observed a handful of times. The rearrangement uses TRBV7-2 and TRBJ2-5; 7 bases fit TRBD2. CDR1 is SGHTA, CDR2 FQGNSA, per germline. CDR3 length equals 17 residues. Losses at the gene ends were 0 bases for V and 5 bases for J; bases not matched to a gene: 12. The CDR3 DNA reads as TGTGCCAGCAGCTTAGCGTCGGGGTCTAGCGGAAGGGAGACCCAGTACTTC. It yields the protein CASSLASGSSGRETQYF.

Regarding this clonotype: The junction differs from germline at one of its ends, possibly a read error. The J gene is TRBJ1-1, the V gene TRBV20-1; a possible D gene is TRBD1 (6 bases). The CDR3 length is 14 residues. CDR1 is DFQATT and CDR2 is SNEGSKA in the germline V gene (reference sequence). This CDR3 is CSASRPGARTGAFF. The DNA for the CDR3 is TGCAGTGCTAGTCGACCGGGGGCAAGGACTGGAGCTTTCTTT.

This clonotype has a handful of counts. The rearrangement uses TRBV9 and TRBJ1-6; 9 positions match TRBD1. V lost 4 bases, J lost 6 bases, and 5 bases stayed unmatched. The CDR3 is 15 residues long. Germline CDR1 is SGDLS and CDR2 is YYNGEE. The CDR3 DNA reads TGTGCCAGCAGCTTCTCGGACAGGGGTAATTCACCCCTCCACTTT. It encodes CASSFSDRGNSPLHF.

The table lists this clonotype with a few counts. The chain uses TRBV28 and TRBJ1-1; D unresolved. CDR1 and CDR2 from the germline V gene are MDHEN and SYDVKM. This CDR3 is 14 amino acids long. V gave up 6 bases and J gave up 0 bases, with 11 bases separating them. Here the CDR3 DNA reads TGTGCCAGCAGCGGCCCCGGGATGAACACTGAAGCTTTCTTT. This encodes CASSGPGMNTEAFF.

The sample holds one count of this clonotype. The chain couples TRBV6-1 to TRBJ2-7; D remains ambiguous. The V gene's germline CDR1 is MNHNS and CDR2 SASEGT. This CDR3 has 11 residues. V was shortened by 7 bases and J by 5 bases, with 9 bases between the two germline ends. This chain's CDR3 is CASNSIHEQYF. The CDR3 coding sequence is TGTGCCAGCAACTCAATCCACGAGCAGTACTTC.

CDR3 DNA: TGTGCCTGGAGTAAGCCGGGTTCGGGTAGCGGGAACTATGGCTACACCTTC. This translates into CAWSKPGSGSGNYGYTF. This chain uses TRBV30 with TRBJ1-2; no clear D gene. Between the trimmed V and J ends, which lost 2 bases and 2 bases, there was a span of 21 bases. Germline V gene lookup returns CDR1 GTSNPN and CDR2 SVGIG (reference sequence). The CDR3 is 17 residues long.